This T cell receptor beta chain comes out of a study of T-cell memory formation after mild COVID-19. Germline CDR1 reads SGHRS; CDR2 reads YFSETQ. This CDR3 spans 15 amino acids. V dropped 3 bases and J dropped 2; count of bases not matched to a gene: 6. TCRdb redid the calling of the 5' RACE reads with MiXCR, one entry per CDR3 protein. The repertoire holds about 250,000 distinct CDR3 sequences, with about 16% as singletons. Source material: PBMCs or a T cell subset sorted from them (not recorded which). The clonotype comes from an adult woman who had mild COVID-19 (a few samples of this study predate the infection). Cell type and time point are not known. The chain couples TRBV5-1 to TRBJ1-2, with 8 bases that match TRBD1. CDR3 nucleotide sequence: TGCGCCAGCAGCTCCGTCGACAGGGGCAACTATGGCTACACCTTC. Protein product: CASSSVDRGNYGYTF.